This T cell receptor (beta chain) stems from a study of T cell responses to AZD1222 COVID-19 vaccine. CDR3 length equals 15 residues. The V and J ends lost 5 bases and 3 bases, in that order; junction bases with no gene match: 6. Germline values: CDR1 SGHTA, CDR2 FQGTGA. TCRdb keeps only in-frame clones here, not all; method: immunoSEQ multiplex PCR. The sample lists about 120,000 clones; 75% to 90% were seen once. The chain combines TRBV7-3 with TRBJ2-2; 7 nucleotides align to TRBD1. Sequencing was performed on peripheral blood, taken on day 0 of AZD1222 vaccination. The sequence was collected from an adult in good health. As DNA, the CDR3 is TGTGCCAGCAGCCCCAACAGGGGTTACACCGGGGAGCTGTTTTTT. Amino acid sequence: CASSPNRGYTGELFF.